These T cell receptor beta chains were read from a single sample in a study of molecular identifiers for immune sequencing clone quantification. Each CDR3 protein is one row after TCRdb ran MiXCR on the PCR reads. The sample has approximately 90,000 distinct CDR3 sequences, 21% seen once. Sample: naive CD8+ T cells from blood, with Jurkat cell RNA spiked in. These receptors were obtained from a human donor in good health. Some libraries in this study had Jurkat cell RNA spiked in. CDR3s include the opening cysteine and the closing phenylalanine or tryptophan. The D gene is left open where the match is weak. Some rows have no size entry. The others give once, few or many, or a class for an expanded clone.

v_gene	abundance	j_gene	d_gene	CDR3aa	CDR3nt
TRBV5-6	many	TRBJ1-1	-	CASSSTDAITEAFF	TGTGCCAGCAGTTCTACGGACGCAATCACTGAAGCTTTCTTT
TRBV20-1	-	TRBJ2-7	-	CSARTPDSYEQYF	TGCAGTGCTAGAACCCCGGACAGCTACGAGCAGTACTTC
TRBV20-1	-	TRBJ2-3	TRBD2	CSARDRGTSARSDTQYF	TGCAGTGCTAGAGATCGAGGGACTAGCGCTAGGTCAGATACGCAGTATTTT
TRBV4-3	many	TRBJ2-1	TRBD1	CASSRDRDIYNEQFF	TGCGCCAGCAGCCGGGACAGGGACATATACAATGAGCAGTTCTTC
TRBV7-9	many	TRBJ2-1	TRBD2	CASSLAWGLAGNEQFF	TGTGCCAGCAGCTTAGCGTGGGGACTAGCGGGGAATGAGCAGTTCTTC
TRBV15	few	TRBJ2-1	TRBD2	CATSTRTSWNEQFF	TGTGCCACCAGCACCAGGACTAGCTGGAATGAGCAGTTCTTC
TRBV28	many	TRBJ2-3	TRBD2	CASSKRESPDTQYF	TGTGCCAGCAGTAAGCGGGAGTCCCCAGATACGCAGTATTTT
TRBV11-2	many	TRBJ2-1	TRBD2	CASSLGGLGDEQFF	TGTGCCAGCAGCTTAGGTGGACTAGGTGACGAGCAGTTCTTC
TRBV7-9	few	TRBJ2-1	-	CASSPRSLGVRNEQFF	TGTGCCAGCAGCCCCAGATCTCTGGGAGTGAGAAATGAGCAGTTCTTC
TRBV7-3	-	TRBJ2-5	-	CASSLTSPGNKETQYF	TGTGCCAGCAGCTTAACGAGTCCGGGAAACAAAGAGACCCAGTACTTC
TRBV11-3	few	TRBJ2-1	TRBD1	CASSLEQGAPHNEQFF	TGTGCCAGCAGCTTAGAACAGGGGGCGCCCCACAATGAGCAGTTCTTC
TRBV21-1	many	TRBJ2-7	-	CASSKESHSYEQYF	TGTGCCAGCAGCAAAGAATCTCACTCCTACGAGCAGTACTTC
TRBV28	many	TRBJ2-3	-	CASSSNSLGTDTQYF	TGTGCCAGCAGTTCGAACAGCTTGGGGACAGATACGCAGTATTTT
TRBV12-3/TRBV12-4	-	TRBJ2-7	TRBD2	CASSSLLGGGSYEQYF	TGTGCCAGCAGTTCCCTTTTGGGGGGGGGTTCCTACGAGCAGTACTTC
TRBV29-1	once	TRBJ2-7	TRBD1	CSVPTGTDYEQYF	TGCAGCGTCCCGACCGGGACAGACTACGAGCAGTACTTC
TRBV5-1	many	TRBJ2-7	-	CASSLATSTEQYF	TGCGCCAGCAGCTTGGCTACTTCGACCGAGCAGTACTTC
TRBV12-3/TRBV12-4	once	TRBJ2-1	-	CASIGPWRDEQFF	TGTGCCAGCATTGGGCCCTGGCGCGATGAGCAGTTCTTC
TRBV27	many	TRBJ2-7	TRBD1	CASSWGQGYEQYF	TGTGCCAGCAGTTGGGGACAGGGGTACGAGCAGTACTTC
TRBV12-3/TRBV12-4	-	TRBJ2-5	TRBD2	CASTSGLAGGRETQYF	TGTGCCAGCACCTCCGGACTAGCGGGAGGGCGAGAGACCCAGTACTTC
TRBV4-3	many	TRBJ2-2	TRBD2	CASSQGPGLAGAGELFF	TGCGCCAGCAGCCAAGGTCCGGGACTAGCAGGCGCCGGGGAGCTGTTTTTT
TRBV7-6	many	TRBJ2-5	TRBD2	CASSSIRLGTSGANQETQYF	TGTGCCAGCAGCTCCATCCGACTCGGGACTAGCGGGGCCAACCAAGAGACCCAGTACTTC
TRBV4-3	many	TRBJ2-2	-	CASSQDRAPGTGELFF	TGCGCCAGCAGCCAAGATCGAGCGCCAGGCACCGGGGAGCTGTTTTTT
TRBV2	many	TRBJ2-2	TRBD2	CASSSGTRLRGRPGELFF	TGTGCCAGCAGTTCCGGGACTAGGCTAAGAGGAAGGCCCGGGGAGCTGTTTTTT
TRBV19	-	TRBJ2-1	-	CASSGGADLFEQFF	TGTGCCAGTAGTGGGGGGGCCGACCTCTTTGAGCAGTTCTTC
TRBV9	many	TRBJ1-5	-	CASSVVDYESNQPQHF	TGTGCCAGCAGCGTAGTAGACTACGAAAGCAATCAGCCCCAGCATTTT
TRBV7-2	many	TRBJ2-7	-	CASSSDPTFEQYF	TGTGCCAGCAGCTCGGACCCTACGTTCGAGCAGTACTTC
TRBV11-2	few	TRBJ2-7	-	CASSLGSAYEQYF	TGTGCCAGCAGCTTAGGGTCCGCCTACGAGCAGTACTTC
TRBV7-9	many	TRBJ2-7	TRBD2	CASSPSGAGHEQYF	TGTGCCAGCAGTCCAAGCGGGGCAGGCCACGAGCAGTACTTC
TRBV27	many	TRBJ1-6	-	CASSIQMGNSPLHF	TGTGCCAGCAGTATACAAATGGGTAATTCACCCCTCCACTTT
TRBV6-5	few	TRBJ2-1	TRBD1	CASSSTGNEQFF	TGTGCCAGCAGTTCGACAGGGAATGAGCAGTTCTTC
TRBV4-3	few	TRBJ2-3	-	CASSQEGFGSRFSTDTQYF	TGCGCCAGCAGCCAAGAAGGTTTCGGGTCCAGGTTTAGCACAGATACGCAGTATTTT
TRBV7-9	many	TRBJ2-5	TRBD2	CASSPPGGQETQYF	TGTGCCAGCAGCCCGCCGGGGGGTCAAGAGACCCAGTACTTC
TRBV5-4	many	TRBJ2-7	-	CASSLDRSAYEQYF	TGTGCCAGCAGCTTGGACAGGTCCGCCTACGAGCAGTACTTC
TRBV4-1	many	TRBJ1-2	-	CASSEGQLLSGYTF	TGCGCCAGCAGCGAAGGACAGTTGCTTTCCGGCTACACCTTC